This T cell receptor (beta chain) emerged from a study of blood T cells in healthy people across ages. Study summary: About one barcoded TCR beta cDNA was captured per two T cells. General observations from the study: A roughly linear age-dependent decrease characterized TCR beta diversity per million T cells.

The germline V and J ends were trimmed by 0 bases and 0 bases, with 12 bases remaining between them. The CDR3 covers 16 residues. Germline CDR1 reads DFQATT; CDR2 reads SNEGSKA (reference sequence). The use of a sample-barcoded 5' primer and a J-beta primer mix characterized a second PCR of about 6 to 12 cycles. Each single sample gave us at least 3 million CDR3-containing paired-end reads. TCRdb recomputed calls from the 5' RACE reads with MiXCR, one row per CDR3 protein. The data hold 700,000 to 850,000 distinct CDR3 sequences, with roughly 34% observed a single time. This clonotype came up a few times. Its antigen is unknown.

This chain uses TRBV20-1 with TRBJ2-4, with D tentatively TRBD1 or TRBD2 (5 bases each). The source material was blood. The sequence came from a young man in good health. CDR3 bases: TGCAGTGCTAGAGATGGGACGAGAATAGCCAAAAACATTCAGTACTTC. As protein: CSARDGTRIAKNIQYF.